Listed here are 17 T cell receptor beta chains from one sample, sequenced in a study of cytomegalovirus exposure and HLA in healthy donors. A multiplex PCR was run with 60 Vbeta primers and 13 Jbeta primers. The table came from immunoSEQ multiplex PCR; TCRdb's copy has only in-frame clones and leaves some out. The sample carries roughly 190,000 clones, roughly 70% recorded once. The sequenced sample consisted of PBMCs. The receptors stem from a woman aged 25-40 years in good health and CMV-seronegative.

The rearrangement joins TRBV27 to TRBJ2-7; D gene uncertain. The V gene lost 4 bases and the J gene lost 0 bases, with 4 bases spanning the gap. Per germline, CDR1 MNHEY and CDR2 SMNVEV (reference sequence). The CDR3 spans 12 residues. CDR3 amino acids: CASSSSSYEQYF. In DNA, the CDR3 is TGTGCCAGCAGTTCCAGCTCCTACGAGCAGTACTTC.

This clone was detected only once. The chain carries TRBV5-6 and TRBJ2-1, with TRBD2 matching 11 bases. CDR3 length: 16 residues. The germline gives CDR1 SGHDT, CDR2 YYEEEE. Trimming took 1 base from V and 4 from J; bases not matched to a gene: 4. The CDR3 here is CASSLFLAGGYNEQFF. The DNA for the CDR3 is TGTGCCAGCAGCTTGTTCCTAGCGGGGGGTTACAATGAGCAGTTCTTC.

The chain joins TRBV7-8 to TRBJ1-1; 7 bases are a match to TRBD1. V shed 3 bases, J shed 2 bases, and the junction held 3 bases outside the gene matches. Germline V CDR1 and CDR2: SGHVS, FQNEAQ. This CDR3 comprises 14 residues. CDR3 residues: CASSFQGVNTEAFF. DNA of the CDR3: TGTGCCAGCAGCTTTCAGGGGGTAAACACTGAAGCTTTCTTT.

V gene TRBV7-9 combines with J gene TRBJ2-3, with TRBD2 matching over 11 bases. The CDR3 has 19 amino acids. Germline trimming cut 5 bases from V and 0 bases from J; bases unmatched to any gene: 13. CDR1 and CDR2 (germline): SEHNR, FQNEAQ (reference sequence). CDR3 in amino acids: CASSPYSGTSGLSTDTQYF. CDR3 nucleotide sequence: TGTGCCAGCAGCCCATACAGCGGGACTAGCGGACTTAGCACAGATACGCAGTATTTT. Combining the CDR3 with reference TRBV7-9 and TRBJ2-3 gives the whole variable domain DTGVSQNPRHKITKRGQNVTFRCDPISEHNRLYWYRQTLGQGPEFLTYFQNEAQLEKSRLLSDRFSAERPKGSFSTLEIQRTEQGDSAMYLCASSPYSGTSGLSTDTQYFGPGTRLTVL.

The rearrangement links TRBV28 to TRBJ2-5, with 9 bases aligning to TRBD1. The V and J ends lost 2 bases and 9 bases, in that order; junction bases with no gene match: 7. CDR3 length: 14 amino acids. Germline V gives CDR1 MDHEN, CDR2 SYDVKM. CDR3 region: CASSLIDRGVPQYF. In DNA form, the CDR3 reads TGTGCCAGCAGTTTAATCGACAGGGGGGTTCCCCAGTACTTC.

This clone was detected once. The chain joins TRBV5-6 to TRBJ2-5; 9 nucleotides line up with TRBD2. V gave up 0 bases and J gave up 5 bases; unmatched junction bases: 11. CDR1 SGHDT and CDR2 YYEEEE come from the germline V gene. The CDR3 has 17 residues. The DNA for the CDR3 is TGTGCCAGCAGCTTGGTGTCTAGCGGGGTGAGGGGGGAGACCCAGTACTTC. Its protein is CASSLVSSGVRGETQYF.

The chain links TRBV6-1 to TRBJ1-2; a possible D gene is TRBD1 (5 bases). V was clipped by 6 bases and J by 4 bases, with 18 bases between them. Germline V gene lookup returns CDR1 MNHNS and CDR2 SASEGT. The CDR3 loop spans 15 amino acids. The CDR3 nucleotides are TGTGCCAGCAGCGTTCAGGGCCTCTATCCCTATGGCTACACCTTC. Translation gives CASSVQGLYPYGYTF.

The rearrangement links TRBV5-1 to TRBJ2-5; 7 bases align to TRBD2. Losses at the gene ends were 4 bases for V and 5 bases for J; bases not matched to a gene: 11. Germline CDR1 SGHRS, CDR2 YFSETQ. The CDR3 has 15 residues. CDR3 sequence (DNA): TGCGCCAGCAGCACCGGGAGGCCTAGCTGGGAGACCCAGTACTTC. Its protein product is CASSTGRPSWETQYF.

DNA of the CDR3: TGCAGCGCTCGGGCCTGGGGCAGGGGCAAGGACGAGCAGTACTTC. Translation: CSARAWGRGKDEQYF. The V gene is TRBV29-1, the J gene TRBJ2-7; D is perhaps TRBD1 (6 bases). This CDR3 is built from 15 residues. Germline-derived CDR1 and CDR2 are SQVTM and ANQGSEA. Deletions cut 7 bases from V and 5 bases from J, with 24 bases between.

The chain joins TRBV7-9 to TRBJ2-7; 7 bases are shared with TRBD1. The germline CDR1 and CDR2 sequences are SEHNR and FQNEAQ (reference sequence). This CDR3 has 14 amino acids. V lost 1 base, J lost 0 bases, and 0 bases stayed unmatched. The CDR3, as DNA: TGTGCCAGCAGCTTAGACAGGGGCTCCTACGAGCAGTACTTC. Translation gives CASSLDRGSYEQYF. Full variable domain (rest looked up from reference TRBV7-9 and TRBJ2-7): DTGVSQNPRHKITKRGQNVTFRCDPISEHNRLYWYRQTLGQGPEFLTYFQNEAQLEKSRLLSDRFSAERPKGSFSTLEIQRTEQGDSAMYLCASSLDRGSYEQYFGPGTRLTVT.

The chain uses TRBV6-1 and TRBJ2-1, with 7 bases that match TRBD2. Unmatched junction bases numbered 3, after V lost 7 bases and J lost 9 bases. Germline CDR1 MNHNS, CDR2 SASEGT. The CDR3 runs 11 residues. The CDR3 nucleotides read TGTGCCAGCACGACGGGGGGTGAGCAGTTCTTC. Protein: CASTTGGEQFF.

This sequence joins TRBV6-5 and TRBJ2-7, with TRBD2 matching over 10 bases. The CDR3 runs to 15 residues. V trimming: 6 bases; J trimming: 2 bases; junction bases outside the gene matches: 7. Germline values: CDR1 MNHEY, CDR2 SVGAGI. The CDR3 loop is CASRGGTSAPYEQYF. The DNA of the CDR3 is TGTGCCAGCAGGGGCGGGACTAGCGCGCCCTACGAGCAGTACTTC.

The rearrangement links TRBV5-6 to TRBJ2-7; TRBD2 matches at 7 bases. This CDR3 has 15 residues. The junction had 11 bases not matched to a gene; V was cut back by 2 bases and J by 6 bases. The germline V gene has CDR1 SGHDT and CDR2 YYEEEE. This CDR3 is CASSFPSGGPSEQYF. As DNA, the CDR3 is TGTGCCAGCAGCTTCCCTAGCGGCGGTCCAAGCGAGCAGTACTTC. Full variable domain (remainder filled in from reference TRBV5-6 and TRBJ2-7): DAGVTQSPTHLIKTRGQQVTLRCSPKSGHDTVSWYQQALGQGPQFIFQYYEEEERQRGNFPDRFSGHQFPNYSSELNVNALLLGDSALYLCASSFPSGGPSEQYFGPGTRLTVT.

The V gene is TRBV7-8, the J gene TRBJ2-7; a weak D match, TRBD2 (6 bases). The germline V and J ends were trimmed by 4 bases and 3 bases, with 13 bases remaining between them. The germline V gene has CDR1 SGHVS and CDR2 FQNEAQ. The CDR3 is 14 amino acids. The CDR3 loop is CASSYGTQLYEQYF. CDR3 coding DNA: TGTGCCAGCAGCTACGGGACTCAACTCTACGAGCAGTACTTC.

The chain recombines TRBV19 with TRBJ1-2; maybe TRBD1 (5 bases). Germline V gene sequence: CDR1 LNHDA, CDR2 SQIVND (reference sequence). V shed 6 bases and J shed 6 bases, with 11 bases lying between them. The CDR3 extends over 12 amino acids. In nucleotides, the CDR3 is TGTGCCAGTAGGGCAGGGTATCATGGCTACACCTTC. Its protein is CASRAGYHGYTF.

This sequence joins TRBV7-3 and TRBJ2-3; 12 nucleotides match TRBD2. With 0 bases clipped from V and 7 bases from J, the junction kept 8 bases outside the gene matches. The CDR3 runs to 17 residues. Germline loops: CDR1 SGHTA, CDR2 FQGTGA. The CDR3: CASSLTPSGRALHTQYF. The CDR3, as DNA: TGTGCCAGCAGCTTAACGCCTAGCGGGAGGGCCTTGCATACGCAGTATTTT.

The rearrangement joins TRBV6-4 to TRBJ2-1, with 10 positions matching TRBD2. Trimming cost V 2 bases and J 9 bases; bases outside gene matches: 1. The CDR3 runs 13 residues. From germline, CDR1 is MRHNA and CDR2 SNTAGT. This CDR3 reads CASSDRTSGEQFF. CDR3 coding DNA: TGTGCCAGCAGTGACAGGACTAGCGGTGAGCAGTTCTTC.